This T cell receptor beta chain stems from a study of blood T cell repertoires in COVID-19. Per the authors' pipeline: Reference gene primer amplification yielded estimated nucleated cell counts. The table came from immunoSEQ multiplex PCR; TCRdb's copy has only in-frame clones and leaves some out. D and trimming were read from the DNA, whereas the V and J calls and clone size are those reported in that table. The data contain 150,000 to 200,000 clones, 75% to 90% of them singletons. V lost 7 bases and J 4 bases, leaving 28 bases between the germline ends. This CDR3 region has 18 residues. Germline CDR1 SGHTA, CDR2 FQGNSA. This clone came up once.

The chain recombines TRBV7-2 with TRBJ1-2; D ambiguous. The TCR sequence derives from a human donor with acute or convalescent COVID-19. The donor label of this sample is uncertain. Sequencing was performed on peripheral blood. The CDR3 DNA is TGTGCCAGCACCCTTATCGGTGAGCTCCAGCTACGGGTCTATGGCTACACCTTC. It yields the protein CASTLIGELQLRVYGYTF.